A selection of T cell receptor beta chains follows, all from one sample in a study of T cells in localized non-small cell lung cancer. This table comes from immunoSEQ multiplex PCR, and its TCRdb copy is limited to in-frame clones, with some not included. Of some 30,000 clones in the sample, approximately 94% were seen once. Specimen: peripheral blood, collected before any cancer treatment. Receptors originate from a woman aged 40 to 75 with stage I lung adenocarcinoma. CDR3s include the opening cysteine and the closing phenylalanine or tryptophan. D genes are given only for firm matches. Size is stated for part of the rows, as once, few or many counts, or as a class when the clone is expanded.

TRBJ2-7	TRBV9	.	TRBD2	CASSAGLAGYEQYF	TGTGCCAGCAGCGCGGGACTAGCGGGCTACGAGCAGTACTTC
TRBJ2-1	TRBV29-1	.	.	CSVLRSSYNEQFF	TGCAGCGTTCTAAGGAGCTCCTACAATGAGCAGTTCTTC
TRBJ1-5	TRBV6-6	.	TRBD1	CASRPTGSNQPQHF	TGTGCCAGCCGTCCGACAGGGAGCAATCAGCCCCAGCATTTT
TRBJ2-2	TRBV6-6	.	.	CASTEVGQSNTGELFF	TGTGCCAGCACCGAAGTAGGACAGTCGAACACCGGGGAGCTGTTTTTT
TRBJ2-7	TRBV7-2	.	.	CASSSLGSYEQYF	TGTGCCAGCAGCTCCCTAGGATCCTACGAGCAGTACTTC
TRBJ1-5	TRBV10-2	.	TRBD1	CASWGGGSGNQPQHF	TGCGCCAGCTGGGGAGGGGGCAGCGGCAATCAGCCCCAGCATTTT
TRBJ2-5	TRBV7-6	.	TRBD2	CASSFSGRGETQYF	TGTGCCAGCAGCTTTAGCGGGCGAGGGGAGACCCAGTACTTC
TRBJ2-2	TRBV5-5	.	.	CASSYRVNTGELFF	TGTGCCAGCAGCTACAGGGTGAACACCGGGGAGCTGTTTTTT
TRBJ1-1	TRBV4-1	.	.	CASSFWGSAEAFF	TGCGCCAGCAGCTTTTGGGGAAGTGCTGAAGCTTTCTTT
TRBJ2-2	TRBV5-1	.	TRBD2	CASSFTSGGNLRDTGELFF	TGCGCCAGCAGCTTTACTAGCGGGGGGAATCTACGAGACACCGGGGAGCTGTTTTTT
TRBJ2-1	TRBV9	.	TRBD2	CASSVGGGNRYNEQFF	TGTGCCAGCAGCGTAGGCGGGGGTAATCGGTACAATGAGCAGTTCTTC
TRBJ2-7	TRBV5-1	.	.	CASSGGTQSSYEQYF	TGCGCCAGCAGCGGCGGGACGCAGAGCTCCTACGAGCAGTACTTC
TRBJ1-6	TRBV5-4	.	.	CASSLEGSNSPLHF	TGTGCCAGCAGCTTGGAAGGGTCCAATTCACCCCTCCACTTT
TRBJ2-7	TRBV11-2	.	.	CASSLSGQNYEQYF	TGTGCCAGCAGCCTCTCGGGGCAAAACTACGAGCAGTACTTC
TRBJ2-5	TRBV7-3	.	TRBD2	CASSYQPGLGGETQYF	TGTGCCAGCAGCTATCAGCCGGGACTAGGGGGAGAGACCCAGTACTTC
TRBJ1-6	TRBV27	once	TRBD1	CASRPTGGNSPLHF	TGTGCCAGCAGGCCTACAGGGGGGAATTCACCCCTCCACTTT
TRBJ2-1	TRBV18	.	.	CASSPLAYNEQFF	TGTGCCAGCTCACCACTCGCCTACAATGAGCAGTTCTTC
TRBJ2-2	TRBV2	.	TRBD2	CASSELAGDTGELFF	TGTGCCAGCAGTGAGTTAGCGGGAGACACCGGGGAGCTGTTTTTT
TRBJ2-2	TRBV18	once	TRBD2	CASSLHSGPGGELFF	TGTGCCAGCTCCTTACATAGCGGGCCGGGAGGCGAGCTGTTTTTT
TRBJ2-2	TRBV2	.	.	CASSENGGIGELFF	TGTGCCAGCAGTGAGAACGGAGGGATCGGGGAGCTGTTTTTT
TRBJ1-2	TRBV5-1	.	TRBD1	CASSSAGGVNYGYTF	TGCGCCAGCAGCTCAGCAGGGGGGGTTAACTATGGCTACACCTTC
TRBJ1-5	TRBV11-2	.	TRBD1	CASSLDRVGQPQHF	TGTGCCAGCAGCTTGGACAGGGTGGGTCAGCCCCAGCATTTT
TRBJ2-3	TRBV10-2	.	TRBD2	CASSEFLAGVGILDTQYF	TGCGCCAGCAGTGAGTTCCTAGCGGGGGTCGGTATTTTGGATACGCAGTATTTT
TRBJ2-1	TRBV6-1	.	.	CASSELSYYNEQFF	TGTGCCAGCAGTGAACTCTCGTATTACAATGAGCAGTTCTTC
TRBJ1-2	TRBV6-1	.	TRBD1	CASRTQGIYGYTF	TGTGCCAGCCGCACACAGGGGATTTATGGCTACACCTTC
TRBJ1-1	TRBV7-9	once	.	CASSLVTVNTEAFF	TGTGCCAGCAGCTTAGTGACAGTGAACACTGAAGCTTTCTTT
TRBJ2-7	TRBV5-1	.	TRBD1	CASSLTGGAVVTEQYF	TGCGCCAGCAGCTTGACAGGGGGCGCCGTCGTGACCGAGCAGTACTTC
TRBJ2-7	TRBV5-5	.	.	CASSLTGTASYEQYF	TGTGCCAGCAGCTTAACCGGGACGGCCTCCTACGAGCAGTACTTC
TRBJ1-4	TRBV15	.	.	CATSRARGRGGEKLFF	TGTGCCACCAGCAGAGCCAGAGGTAGAGGAGGTGAAAAACTGTTTTTT